This T cell receptor beta chain was profiled in a study of T cell clonality in common variable immunodeficiency. Aged about 8 to 65 years, CVID subjects averaged approximately 38 years old. TCRdb's copy holds only in-frame clones and misses some; the assay was immunoSEQ multiplex PCR. The sample shows 25,000 or so clones, none of them appearing just once. The CDR3 totals 14 residues. V was cut by 6 bases and J by 0 bases, with 11 bases left in between. The germline gives CDR1 SNHLY, CDR2 FYNNEI. Only a few counts were recorded for this clone. Its antigen remains unidentified. Read sequence stops 3 residues before the CDR3 end, and the germline J gene provides the missing end. General study findings and limits: In common variable immunodeficiency, TCR beta chains reportedly carried fewer deletions and N-nucleotide insertions. Patient heterogeneity in the CVID cohort limited correlations between repertoire features and clinical complications. TCRbeta clonality was increased in CVID versus healthy controls. Shared TCRbeta clones were fewer between CVID subjects than controls.

The clonotype was recovered from a human donor with common variable immunodeficiency. Material for sequencing was peripheral blood mononuclear cells. The rearrangement joins TRBV2 to TRBJ2-5, with D unclear. The sequenced part of the CDR3 DNA is TGTGCCAGCAGAATTAGGGCAGACCAAGAGACC. Residues: CASRIRADQET. The whole CDR3 sequence reads CASRIRADQETQYF.